This T cell receptor beta chain comes out of a study of response to subunit inactivated influenza vaccine. Study conclusions and caveats: Authors suggested that a seasonal influenza vaccination recruits few new T cells each time.

There are a few counts of this clonotype. The antigen is undetermined. From the RT-PCR reads, TCRdb called clonotypes with MiXCR, one entry per CDR3 protein. The sample contains about 570,000 distinct CDR3 sequences, 12% of which appear only once. CDR3 length: 16 amino acids. From germline, CDR1 is SGHRS and CDR2 YFSETQ. Trimming removed 3 bases from V and 0 bases from J; junction bases left unmatched: 3. This TCR came from a middle-aged man who received an inactivated influenza vaccine. The chain employs TRBV5-1 and TRBJ2-5, with TRBD2 matching 12 bases. The source was PBMCs from blood, collected on the day of vaccination. The chain's CDR3 is CASSWGTSGYQETQYF. As DNA, the CDR3 is TGCGCCAGCAGCTGGGGGACTAGCGGGTACCAAGAGACCCAGTACTTC.